Following are 9 T cell receptor beta chains from one sample sequenced in a study of T-cell reconstitution after alpha-beta-depleted transplantation in children. During its preparation, the TCRbeta library received unique molecular identifiers. TCRdb ran MiXCR on the PCR reads and lists one entry per CDR3 protein. The sample carries hundreds of thousands of distinct CDR3 sequences, about an eighth recorded once. The sequencing used PBMCs, collected before TCRalphabeta/CD19-depleted stem cell transplant. These receptors were taken from a girl aged 2 to 9 with congenital amegakaryocytic thrombocytopenia, due to receive a stem cell transplant.

The chain recombines TRBV4-1 with TRBJ1-5; maybe TRBD1 (6 bases). The CDR3 covers 15 residues. The germline CDR1 and CDR2 sequences are MGHRA and YSYEKL. V shed 3 bases and J shed 7 bases, with 16 bases lying between them. CDR3 bases: TGCGCCAGCAGCCATAGCATTACAGGGAGACAGCCCCAGCATTTT. This translates into CASSHSITGRQPQHF.

This chain links TRBV10-2 with TRBJ2-3; D unclear. Trimming pared 3 bases from V and 4 bases from J, leaving 17 bases between. The germline CDR1 and CDR2 sequences are WSHSY and SAAADI. The CDR3 runs to 16 residues. The CDR3 bases are TGCGCCAGCAGTGACGTCCAGATCCTTGGGCCAGATACGCAGTATTTT. As protein: CASSDVQILGPDTQYF.

This chain joins TRBV7-9 and TRBJ2-7; D is undetermined. Per germline, CDR1 SEHNR and CDR2 FQNEAQ (reference sequence). This CDR3 comprises 14 residues. V gave up 5 bases and J gave up 0 bases, with 11 bases separating them. The CDR3 DNA reads as TGTGCCAGCAGCCCCACGCCAAGCTCCTACGAGCAGTACTTC. Translation: CASSPTPSSYEQYF.

The J gene is TRBJ2-2, the V gene TRBV24-1, with 9 bases identical to TRBD1. This CDR3 spans 17 amino acids. V gave up 4 bases and J gave up 4 bases; unmatched junction bases: 9. Per germline, CDR1 KGHDR and CDR2 SFDVKD. The CDR3 reads CATSELGTGKGTGELFF. CDR3 nucleotides: TGTGCCACCAGTGAATTGGGGACAGGGAAGGGCACCGGGGAGCTGTTTTTT.

The chain combines TRBV3-1 with TRBJ1-2; D ambiguous. This CDR3 has 14 residues. The V end lost 4 bases, the J end lost 4 bases, and 13 bases lay between the germline ends. Germline V gene lookup returns CDR1 LGHDT and CDR2 YNNKEL (reference sequence). The CDR3: CASSPGPNVYGYTF. CDR3 bases: TGTGCCAGCAGCCCTGGACCGAACGTCTATGGCTACACCTTC.

The chain employs TRBV10-3 and TRBJ2-1, with D unclear. V was pared by 3 bases and J by 5 bases, with 14 bases between. Germline loops: CDR1 ENHRY, CDR2 SYGVKD. The CDR3 consists of 15 residues. Here the CDR3 DNA reads TGTGCCATCAGTGATAAAACGAGCTCGAACAATGAGCAGTTCTTC. Its translation is CAISDKTSSNNEQFF.

This clonotype was counted a few times. This CDR3 reads CSACQYGDYEQYF. For the CDR3, the DNA is TGCAGCGCATGTCAGTACGGGGATTACGAGCAGTACTTC. V is TRBV29-1 and J is TRBJ2-7; weak D call: TRBD2 (5 bases). V gave up 7 bases and J gave up 4 bases, with 17 bases separating them. Germline CDR1 is SQVTM and CDR2 is ANQGSEA. The CDR3 is made up of 13 amino acids.

This clonotype has just a few counts. The chain joins TRBV28 to TRBJ2-3, with D unresolved. This CDR3 region has 11 residues. The ends were cut back, 7 bases at V and 5 bases at J, with 7 bases in the middle. Per germline, CDR1 MDHEN and CDR2 SYDVKM. CDR3 nucleotide sequence: TGTGCCAGCACAAGTCTAGATACGCAGTATTTT. Its protein is CASTSLDTQYF.

In its sample, this clonotype was seen a few times. The chain couples TRBV7-6 to TRBJ2-6, with D perhaps given as TRBD1 or TRBD2 (5 bases each). This CDR3 is built from 20 residues. Germline V gene data show CDR1 as SGHVS and CDR2 as FNYEAQ. Trimming pared 4 bases from V and 0 bases from J, leaving 22 bases between. CDR3 sequence (DNA): TGTGCCAGCAGCTCCCAAACGGGGCCCATAATAACCTCTGGGGCCAACGTCCTGACTTTC. It codes for CASSSQTGPIITSGANVLTF.